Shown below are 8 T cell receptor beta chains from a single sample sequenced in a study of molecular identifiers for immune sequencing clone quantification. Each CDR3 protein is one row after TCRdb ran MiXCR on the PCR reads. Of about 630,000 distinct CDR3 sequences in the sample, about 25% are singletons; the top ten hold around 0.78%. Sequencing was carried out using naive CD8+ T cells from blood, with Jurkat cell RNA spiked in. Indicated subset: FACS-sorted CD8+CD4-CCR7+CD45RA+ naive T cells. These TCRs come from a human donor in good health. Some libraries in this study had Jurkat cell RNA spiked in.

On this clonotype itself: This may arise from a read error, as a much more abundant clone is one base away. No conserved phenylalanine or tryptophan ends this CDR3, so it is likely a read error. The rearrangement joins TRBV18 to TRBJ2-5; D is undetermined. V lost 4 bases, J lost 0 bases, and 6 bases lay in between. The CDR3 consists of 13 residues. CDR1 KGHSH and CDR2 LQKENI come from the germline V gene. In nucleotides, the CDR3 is TGTGCCAGCTCACGCCCGTACCAAGAGACCCAGTACTAC. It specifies CASSRPYQETQYY.

For the CDR3, the DNA is TGTGCCAGCAGCCACAGGGCCTCCTACGAGCAGTACTTC. Protein sequence: CASSHRASYEQYF. The V call is TRBV28, the J call TRBJ2-7; D might be TRBD1 (6 bases). This CDR3 has 13 residues. V gave up 6 bases and J gave up 0 bases, with 9 bases separating them. CDR1 and CDR2 (germline): MDHEN, SYDVKM. The full variable domain, its missing parts supplied by reference TRBV28 and TRBJ2-7, is DVKVTQSSRYLVKRTGEKVFLECVQDMDHENMFWYRQDPGLGLRLIYFSYDVKMKEKGDIPEGYSVSREKKERFSLILESASTNQTSMYLCASSHRASYEQYFGPGTRLTVT.

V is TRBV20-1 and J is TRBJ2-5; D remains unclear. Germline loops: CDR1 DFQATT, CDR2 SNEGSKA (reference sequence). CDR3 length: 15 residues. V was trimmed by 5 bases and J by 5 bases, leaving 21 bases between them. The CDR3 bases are TGCAGTGCTGACCGAGAGTTGGGCAAGAGGGAGACCCAGTACTTC. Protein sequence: CSADRELGKRETQYF.

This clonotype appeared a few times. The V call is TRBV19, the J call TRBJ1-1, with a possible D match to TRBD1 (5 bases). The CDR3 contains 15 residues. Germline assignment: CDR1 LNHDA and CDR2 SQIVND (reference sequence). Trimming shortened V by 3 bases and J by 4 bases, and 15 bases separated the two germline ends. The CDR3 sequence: CASSISHEGFTEAFF. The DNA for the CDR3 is TGTGCCAGTAGTATCTCTCACGAGGGGTTCACTGAAGCTTTCTTT.

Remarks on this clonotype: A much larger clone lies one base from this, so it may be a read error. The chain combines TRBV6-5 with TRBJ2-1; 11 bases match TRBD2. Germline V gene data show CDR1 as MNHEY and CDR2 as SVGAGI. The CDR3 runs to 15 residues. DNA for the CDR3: TGTGCCAGCAAAATACTAGCGGGAGTCCCCAATAAGCAGTTCTTC. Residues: CASKILAGVPNKQFF.

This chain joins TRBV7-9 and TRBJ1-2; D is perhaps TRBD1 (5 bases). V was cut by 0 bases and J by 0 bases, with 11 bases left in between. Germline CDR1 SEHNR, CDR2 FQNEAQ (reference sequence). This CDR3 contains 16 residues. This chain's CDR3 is CASSLALDIANYGYTF. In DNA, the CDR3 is TGTGCCAGCAGCTTAGCCCTGGACATTGCTAACTATGGCTACACCTTC. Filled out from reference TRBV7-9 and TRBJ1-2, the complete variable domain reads DTGVSQNPRHKITKRGQNVTFRCDPISEHNRLYWYRQTLGQGPEFLTYFQNEAQLEKSRLLSDRFSAERPKGSFSTLEIQRTEQGDSAMYLCASSLALDIANYGYTFGSGTRLTVV.

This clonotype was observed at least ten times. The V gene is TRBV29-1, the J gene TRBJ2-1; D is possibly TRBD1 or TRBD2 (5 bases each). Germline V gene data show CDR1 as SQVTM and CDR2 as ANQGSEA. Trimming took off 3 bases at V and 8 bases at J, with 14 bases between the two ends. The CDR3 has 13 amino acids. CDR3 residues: CSVEGVPADEQFF. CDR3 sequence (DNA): TGCAGCGTTGAGGGGGTCCCGGCCGATGAGCAGTTCTTC.

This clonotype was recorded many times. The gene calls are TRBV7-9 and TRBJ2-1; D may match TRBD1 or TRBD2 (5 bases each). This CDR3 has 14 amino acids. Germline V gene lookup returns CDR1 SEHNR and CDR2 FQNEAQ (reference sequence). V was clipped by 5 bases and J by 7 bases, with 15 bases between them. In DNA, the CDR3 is TGTGCCAGCAGCCAGGGAGTCGGGGTGAATGAGCAGTTCTTC. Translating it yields CASSQGVGVNEQFF.